Listed here are 8 T cell receptor beta chains from one sample, sequenced in a study of T cell repertoires in cytomegalovirus infection. Each CDR3 protein is one row after TCRdb ran MiXCR on the reads. The sample includes around 550,000 distinct CDR3 sequences, about 26% of them seen just once. The material sequenced was PBMCs. All receptors derive from a human donor in good health (CMV status not recorded). Some clones in this sample may be carry-over from other donors' samples.

The chain uses TRBV19 and TRBJ2-1, with TRBD2 matching 13 bases. The V and J ends lost 5 bases and 0 bases, in that order; junction bases with no gene match: 7. Germline V CDR1 and CDR2: LNHDA, SQIVND (reference sequence). There are 18 residues in the CDR3. The CDR3 DNA follows: TGTGCCAGTAGTCCCGGGACTAGCGGGACTAGCTCCTACAATGAGCAGTTCTTC. This translates into CASSPGTSGTSSYNEQFF.

In its sample, this clonotype was seen many times. The rearrangement joins TRBV7-2 to TRBJ1-4; TRBD1 is a possible D gene (6 bases). Trimming removed 4 bases at V and 7 bases at J, with 19 bases between. From germline, CDR1 is SGHTA and CDR2 FQGNSA. The CDR3 covers 16 residues. The CDR3 spells CASSSGRQGSGEKLFF. The CDR3 region has the DNA TGTGCCAGCAGCTCTGGCCGGCAGGGGAGTGGTGAAAAACTGTTTTTT.

This chain connects TRBV4-1 to TRBJ2-1; D unclear. Trimming stripped 0 bases from V and 5 bases from J, with 8 bases between. CDR3 length: 14 amino acids. Per germline, CDR1 MGHRA and CDR2 YSYEKL. CDR3 nucleotide sequence: TGCGCCAGCAGCCAAGAAAGGCTCAACAATGAGCAGTTCTTC. Translation gives CASSQERLNNEQFF.

The chain links TRBV2 to TRBJ2-7; 10 bases line up with TRBD1. Trimming cost V 6 bases and J 3 bases; bases outside gene matches: 14. In germline, CDR1 is SNHLY, CDR2 FYNNEI. CDR3 size: 17 residues. CDR3 residues: CASSWTGGSADSYEQYF. CDR3 sequence (DNA): TGTGCCAGCAGCTGGACAGGGGGGAGTGCGGATAGCTACGAGCAGTACTTC. The variable domain in full, completed from reference TRBV2 and TRBJ2-7, reads EPEVTQTPSHQVTQMGQEVILRCVPISNHLYFYWYRQILGQKVEFLVSFYNNEISEKSEIFDDQFSVERPDGSNFTLKIRSTKLEDSAMYFCASSWTGGSADSYEQYFGPGTRLTVT.

This clonotype was seen many times. The rearrangement uses TRBV29-1 and TRBJ1-1; TRBD1 agrees at 7 bases. Germline CDR1 and CDR2: SQVTM and ANQGSEA. V was pared by 7 bases and J by 5 bases, with 10 bases of the junction left unmatched. This CDR3 is built from 13 residues. CDR3 DNA sequence: TGCAGCGCTCGAGGGGGCGGGAATACTGAAGCTTTCTTT. Translating gives CSARGGGNTEAFF.

This clonotype was picked up a small number of times. J is TRBJ1-5 and V is TRBV7-9; a possible D gene is TRBD1 (6 bases). The V and J ends lost 5 bases and 5 bases respectively, with 10 bases between them. Per the germline V gene, CDR1 is SEHNR and CDR2 is FQNEAQ (reference sequence). The CDR3 is made up of 13 amino acids. The CDR3 coding sequence is TGTGCCAGCAGCCAACAGGGAGATCAGCCCCAGCATTTT. Translated: CASSQQGDQPQHF.

The rearrangement links TRBV20-1 to TRBJ2-3, with D hard to call. The CDR3 consists of 14 residues. The germline gives CDR1 DFQATT, CDR2 SNEGSKA (reference sequence). V lost 5 bases to trimming and J lost 0 bases, with 12 bases between them. The CDR3 DNA is TGCAGTGCTTCCACCGACTTTAGCACAGATACGCAGTATTTT. This translates into CSASTDFSTDTQYF.

This clonotype appeared once. The chain joins TRBV6-2 or TRBV6-3 to TRBJ2-1, with TRBD2 matching over 13 bases. The CDR3 extends over 16 amino acids. CDR1 MNHEY and CDR2 SVGEGT come from the germline V gene. Trimming at V came to 6 bases and at J to 8 bases, leaving 10 bases not matched to a gene. The CDR3 region is CASSPELAGGYHEQFF. CDR3 nucleotide sequence: TGTGCCAGCAGCCCCGAACTAGCGGGAGGGTACCATGAGCAGTTCTTC.